A single sample is the source of the 28 T cell receptor beta chains below, sequenced in a study of shared clonotypes between healthy human individuals. This table comes from immunoSEQ multiplex PCR, and its TCRdb copy is limited to in-frame clones, with some not included. This table has 2 million to 2.5 million clones, just under 95% appearing once. Sequenced material: naive CD4+ T cells from PBMCs. Subset specified: CD45RA+ positively selected. These receptors all come from a man aged 18 to 29 in good health. Some clones in this sample may be carry-over from other donors' samples.

Comments on this clone: Other DNA sequences in this specimen translate into the identical CDR3. The chain combines TRBV28 with TRBJ2-7; D remains unclear. The CDR3 runs to 12 residues. V gave up 3 bases and J gave up 4 bases, with 7 bases separating them. CDR1 MDHEN and CDR2 SYDVKM come from the germline V gene. CDR3 sequence: CASSFSAYEQYF. CDR3 nucleotide sequence: TGTGCCAGCAGTTTTTCGGCGTACGAGCAGTACTTC.

This chain uses TRBV7-9 with TRBJ1-1; D is perhaps TRBD1 (6 bases). The CDR3 has 14 residues. The germline CDR1 and CDR2 sequences are SEHNR and FQNEAQ (reference sequence). Trimming stripped 11 bases from V and 5 bases from J, with 21 bases between. CDR3 DNA sequence: TGTGCCGGCCAGAACTCCAGGGGAGGGACTGAAGCTTTCTTT. Its protein is CAGQNSRGGTEAFF.

This chain connects TRBV29-1 to TRBJ2-5; 7 bases align to TRBD2. The DNA end favors TRBJ2-7, so the J call may be wrong. This CDR3 comprises 15 residues. Germline V gives CDR1 SQVTM, CDR2 ANQGSEA. CDR3 nucleotide sequence: TGCAGCGTTGGTACCAGCGGGATGAGTCCGGGCGAGCAGTACTTC. Its protein product is CSVGTSGMSPGEQYF.

V is TRBV4-2 and J is TRBJ1-3; no clear D. The V gene lost 4 bases and the J gene lost 0 bases, with 7 bases spanning the gap. The CDR3 sequence is 14 residues long. The germline V gene has CDR1 LGHNA and CDR2 YNFKEQ. This CDR3 reads CASSPGTSGNTIYF. In DNA, the CDR3 is TGTGCCAGCAGCCCCGGAACCTCTGGAAACACCATATATTTT.

In the case of this clone: This sample includes further DNA sequences coding for the same CDR3. The J gene is TRBJ2-1, the V gene TRBV9; 11 bases map to TRBD2. This CDR3 has 15 amino acids. The germline V gene encodes CDR1 SGDLS and CDR2 YYNGEE. V was clipped by 3 bases and J by 2 bases; unmatched bases: 1. CDR3 sequence reads: CASSGLAGPYNEQFF. For the CDR3, the DNA is TGTGCCAGCAGCGGACTAGCGGGACCCTACAATGAGCAGTTCTTC.

The chain carries TRBV6-6 and TRBJ2-2; D could derive from TRBD1 or TRBD2 (5 bases each). The V gene lost 11 bases and the J gene lost 4 bases, with 14 bases spanning the gap. Germline V CDR1 and CDR2: MNHNY, SVGAGI (reference sequence). This CDR3 has 13 amino acids. The DNA for the CDR3 is TGTGCCCTGGGGGTGACAGTCACCGGGGAGCTGTTTTTT. Encoded protein: CALGVTVTGELFF.

The chain links TRBV2 to TRBJ1-5, with 7 bases lining up with TRBD1. The CDR3 is 14 amino acids. Unmatched junction bases numbered 7, after V lost 7 bases and J lost 4 bases. CDR1 and CDR2 (germline): SNHLY, FYNNEI. As DNA, the CDR3 is TGTGCCAGCACTAAGGGACAGACTAATCAGCCCCAGCATTTT. Translation gives CASTKGQTNQPQHF.

In its sample, this clone was seen once. The chain joins TRBV10-3 to TRBJ1-2; maybe TRBD1 (6 bases). Germline V CDR1 and CDR2: ENHRY, SYGVKD. The CDR3 is 13 residues long. Trimming cost V 4 bases and J 3 bases, with 9 bases left between them. CDR3 in DNA: TGTGCCATCAGTGTGGGGGGCCACTATGGCTACACCTTC. It is translated as CAISVGGHYGYTF.

This clone occurred once. This CDR3 is CAWSVGWGRGYTF. DNA for the CDR3: TGTGCCTGGAGTGTAGGGTGGGGCCGCGGCTACACCTTC. The V and J genes are TRBV30 and TRBJ1-2, with D tentatively TRBD1 (5 bases). Between the trimmed V and J ends, which lost 0 bases and 8 bases, there was a span of 13 bases. CDR3 length: 13 amino acids. Germline-derived CDR1 and CDR2 are GTSNPN and SVGIG (reference sequence).

This sequence joins TRBV5-6 and TRBJ2-7, with TRBD1 matching over 8 bases. Per germline, CDR1 SGHDT and CDR2 YYEEEE. The V and J ends lost 6 bases and 5 bases, in that order; junction bases with no gene match: 7. The CDR3 runs 13 residues. CDR3 nucleotides: TGTGCCAGCATCATCGACAGGGGTCACGAGCAGTACTTC. It translates to CASIIDRGHEQYF.

The sample holds one count of this clone. V gene TRBV6-5 combines with J gene TRBJ2-7; D possibly corresponds to TRBD2 (6 bases). Trimming took off 5 bases at V and 3 bases at J, with 17 bases between the two ends. Germline V CDR1 and CDR2: MNHEY, SVGAGI. The CDR3 runs 15 residues. CDR3 sequence (DNA): TGTGCCAGCAGTCTAAACCGGCGGGATCGCTACGAGCAGTACTTC. It yields the protein CASSLNRRDRYEQYF.

The chain links TRBV7-2 to TRBJ1-1; 10 bases match TRBD1. The junction had 7 bases not matched to a gene; V was cut back by 5 bases and J by 4 bases. Germline loops: CDR1 SGHTA, CDR2 FQGNSA. The CDR3 consists of 15 residues. CDR3 protein: CASSPRDRGSTEAFF. CDR3 bases: TGTGCCAGCAGCCCCCGGGACAGGGGTAGCACTGAAGCTTTCTTT. Full variable domain (remainder filled in from reference TRBV7-2 and TRBJ1-1): GAGVSQSPSNKVTEKGKDVELRCDPISGHTALYWYRQSLGQGLEFLIYFQGNSAPDKSGLPSDRFSAERTGGSVSTLTIQRTQQEDSAVYLCASSPRDRGSTEAFFGQGTRLTVV.

The chain joins TRBV28 to TRBJ1-2, with TRBD1 matching 7 bases. Germline assignment: CDR1 MDHEN and CDR2 SYDVKM. This CDR3 region has 15 residues. V gave up 6 bases and J gave up 0 bases; unmatched junction bases: 7. Here the CDR3 DNA reads TGTGCCAGCAGGGGAGGGACAGTTACTAACTATGGCTACACCTTC. Translated: CASRGGTVTNYGYTF.

CDR3 protein: CASSPRTGLNTEAFF. The DNA of the CDR3 is TGTGCCAGCAGTCCGAGGACAGGGTTGAACACTGAAGCTTTCTTT. The chain links TRBV6-5 to TRBJ1-1, with 8 positions matching TRBD1. Germline assignment: CDR1 MNHEY and CDR2 SVGAGI. J was trimmed by 0 bases and V by 5 bases; bases with no gene match: 5. This CDR3 has 15 residues.

The chain uses TRBV7-9 and TRBJ2-1, with D perhaps matching TRBD1 (5 bases). The CDR3 extends over 14 amino acids. Germline V gene sequence: CDR1 SEHNR, CDR2 FQNEAQ (reference sequence). V dropped 7 bases and J dropped 7 bases, with 17 bases sitting between them. Here the CDR3 DNA reads TGTGCCAGCACCCCAGGGTGGCCTTTTAATGAGCAGTTCTTC. Its protein is CASTPGWPFNEQFF. Full variable domain (rest looked up from reference TRBV7-9 and TRBJ2-1): DTGVSQNPRHKITKRGQNVTFRCDPISEHNRLYWYRQTLGQGPEFLTYFQNEAQLEKSRLLSDRFSAERPKGSFSTLEIQRTEQGDSAMYLCASTPGWPFNEQFFGPGTRLTVL.

J is TRBJ1-4 and V is TRBV19; D is undetermined. V was shortened by 4 bases and J by 3 bases, with 9 bases between the two germline ends. This CDR3 contains 14 residues. From germline, CDR1 is LNHDA and CDR2 SQIVND (reference sequence). In nucleotides, the CDR3 is TGTGCCAGTAGTAAGGTCAGCTCTAATGAAAAACTGTTTTTT. Its translation is CASSKVSSNEKLFF.

The chain couples TRBV30 to TRBJ2-7; no clear D gene. The CDR3 is made up of 15 amino acids. The V end was cut by 4 bases, the J end by 1 base, with 17 bases between. Germline lookup yields CDR1 GTSNPN and CDR2 SVGIG (reference sequence). The CDR3 bases are TGTGCCTGGATGGGTAGGGCAGGTTCTTCCTACGAGCAGTACTTC. Its translation: CAWMGRAGSSYEQYF.

This chain links TRBV6-5 with TRBJ1-1; tentatively, D is TRBD1 (5 bases). Between the trimmed V and J ends, which lost 2 bases and 7 bases, there was a span of 11 bases. Germline V gives CDR1 MNHEY, CDR2 SVGAGI. CDR3 length: 13 amino acids. In DNA, the CDR3 is TGTGCCAGCAGTTACAGGGGAAAACTTGAAGCTTTCTTT. Its protein product is CASSYRGKLEAFF.

The J gene is TRBJ2-2, the V gene TRBV5-6; 10 nucleotides agree with TRBD2. The CDR3 extends over 16 amino acids. The germline gives CDR1 SGHDT, CDR2 YYEEEE. The J segment lost 1 base and the V segment lost 0 bases, leaving 0 bases of the junction unmatched. Written as DNA, the CDR3 is TGTGCCAGCAGCTTGGGGACTAGCGGGAACACCGGGGAGCTGTTTTTT. Protein: CASSLGTSGNTGELFF.

This chain joins TRBV5-1 and TRBJ2-2; D unresolved. Trimming pared 5 bases from V and 4 bases from J, leaving 12 bases between. Germline V gene data show CDR1 as SGHRS and CDR2 as YFSETQ. The CDR3 runs to 14 residues. CDR3 DNA sequence: TGCGCCAGCAGTTCGTCCTCGAGCACCGGGGAGCTGTTTTTT. Protein product: CASSSSSSTGELFF.

The rearrangement joins TRBV30 to TRBJ1-1; D unclear. Trimming stripped 4 bases from V and 6 bases from J, with 15 bases between. Germline values: CDR1 GTSNPN, CDR2 SVGIG (reference sequence). CDR3 length: 13 amino acids. The CDR3 region has the DNA TGTGCCTGGATGGCCGGCATGGTCGCTGAAGCTTTCTTT. Its translation: CAWMAGMVAEAFF. Drawing the rest from reference TRBV30 and TRBJ1-1, the complete variable domain is SQTIHQWPATLVQPVGSPLSLECTVEGTSNPNLYWYRQAAGRGLQLLFYSVGIGQISSEVPQNLSASRPQDRQFILSSKKLLLSDSGFYLCAWMAGMVAEAFFGQGTRLTVV.

The chain employs TRBV13 and TRBJ1-3; D unresolved. Per the germline V gene, CDR1 is PRHDT and CDR2 is FYEKMQ (reference sequence). There are 16 residues in the CDR3. V was trimmed by 4 bases and J by 1 base, leaving 14 bases between them. CDR3: CASSSRPGSSGNTIYF. The DNA for the CDR3 is TGTGCCAGCAGCTCCCGACCGGGGAGTTCTGGAAACACCATATATTTT.

The chain recombines TRBV2 with TRBJ2-5; D might be TRBD1 (6 bases). Germline CDR1 SNHLY, CDR2 FYNNEI. V was cut by 8 bases and J by 4 bases, with 11 bases left in between. This CDR3 has 12 residues. The CDR3 coding sequence is TGTGCCAGCCGGGGACAACCAGAGACCCAGTACTTC. It specifies CASRGQPETQYF.

The genes are TRBV10-3 and TRBJ2-7, with 7 bases lining up with TRBD1. Losses at the gene ends were 6 bases for V and 4 bases for J; bases not matched to a gene: 6. The CDR3 is 13 amino acids. In germline, CDR1 is ENHRY, CDR2 SYGVKD. CDR3 nucleotides: TGTGCCATCAGCAGGGACAGCGATTACGAGCAGTACTTC. As protein: CAISRDSDYEQYF.

The V call is TRBV9, the J call TRBJ2-3, with TRBD2 as a possible D gene (6 bases). The germline V and J ends were trimmed by 3 bases and 8 bases, with 13 bases remaining between them. The CDR3 spans 13 residues. Germline CDR1 SGDLS, CDR2 YYNGEE. The CDR3 DNA is TGTGCCAGCAGCGCTCCAGCGGGCGGTACGCAGTATTTT. Translating it yields CASSAPAGGTQYF.

The rearrangement links TRBV7-3 to TRBJ2-1; 7 nucleotides match TRBD2. The CDR3 is 14 amino acids. Germline assignment: CDR1 SGHTA and CDR2 FQGTGA. The ends lost 5 bases at V and 8 bases at J; junction bases unmatched: 9. The CDR3 region is CASSEGGKVYEQFF. In nucleotides, the CDR3 is TGTGCCAGCAGCGAGGGAGGGAAGGTCTATGAGCAGTTCTTC.

The chain employs TRBV29-1 and TRBJ2-1, with 9 bases matching TRBD1. The V gene's germline CDR1 is SQVTM and CDR2 ANQGSEA. CDR3 length: 16 amino acids. After removal of 2 bases from V and 1 base from J, the junction contained 6 bases not matched to a gene. DNA for the CDR3: TGCAGCGTTGAAAGAACCGGGACAGGGTCCTACAATGAGCAGTTCTTC. Its translation: CSVERTGTGSYNEQFF.

The CDR3, as DNA: TGTGCCAGCAGCCCAGCGCGGGGTGGCGAGCAGTACTTC. It encodes CASSPARGGEQYF. J is TRBJ2-7 and V is TRBV6-1, with a tentative D call TRBD2 (6 bases). V was cut by 6 bases and J by 6 bases, with 15 bases left in between. The CDR3 is 13 amino acids. Germline loops: CDR1 MNHNS, CDR2 SASEGT.